The next 19 T cell receptor beta chains were all read from a single sample in a study of cytomegalovirus exposure and HLA in healthy donors. PCR primers comprised 60 Vbeta and 13 Jbeta primers. Produced via immunoSEQ multiplex PCR; TCRdb's table is partial and in-frame only. The sample shows roughly 130,000 clones, roughly 70% of them seen only once. What was sequenced was PBMCs. All receptors derive from a woman in her thirties or forties in good health and CMV-seropositive.

The chain employs TRBV19 and TRBJ1-2; TRBD1 matches 7 bases. CDR3 size: 14 residues. CDR1 LNHDA and CDR2 SQIVND come from the germline V gene (reference sequence). The J segment lost 4 bases and the V segment lost 6 bases, leaving 8 bases of the junction unmatched. CDR3 sequence reads: CASRETGSSYGYTF. CDR3 bases: TGTGCCAGTAGAGAGACAGGGTCTTCCTATGGCTACACCTTC.

V and J are TRBV5-8 and TRBJ1-4, with 8 positions matching TRBD1. The CDR3 loop spans 16 amino acids. With V trimmed by 3 bases and J by 7 bases, 11 bases remained unmatched. Looked up from germline, CDR1 is SGHTS and CDR2 is YDEGEE. The CDR3 nucleotides are TGTGCCAGCAGCTCCAGTACCGGGACAGGTCCTGAAAAACTGTTTTTT. Translated, it gives CASSSSTGTGPEKLFF.

This chain joins TRBV18 and TRBJ1-4, with a tentative D call TRBD1 (5 bases). The CDR3 has 13 amino acids. CDR1 and CDR2 (germline): KGHSH, LQKENI. V lost 2 bases, J lost 8 bases, and 9 bases lay in between. CDR3 DNA sequence: TGTGCCAGCTCACCAGGCGGGGGGGAAAAACTGTTTTTT. It is translated as CASSPGGGEKLFF.

The rearrangement joins TRBV6-6 to TRBJ2-5; 7 bases align to TRBD1. The CDR3 has 14 amino acids. CDR1 is MNHNY, CDR2 SVGAGI, per germline (reference sequence). Trimming took 6 bases from V and 5 from J; bases not matched to a gene: 9. The CDR3 nucleotides read TGTGCCAGCAGGGGGACAGAGGGGGTCGAGACCCAGTACTTC. This codes for CASRGTEGVETQYF.

The chain employs TRBV5-7 and TRBJ1-1; 9 positions agree with TRBD1. TRBV5-7 counts as an open reading frame of uncertain function. The CDR3 loop spans 19 amino acids. Losses at the gene ends were 4 bases for V and 2 bases for J; bases not matched to a gene: 18. As DNA, the CDR3 is TGTGCCAGCAGCCTCGCCCGGACAGGGGTAAATCTTCCTAACACTGAAGCTTTCTTT. This gives the protein CASSLARTGVNLPNTEAFF.

The rearrangement joins TRBV30 to TRBJ1-2, with a tentative D call TRBD1 (6 bases). This CDR3 contains 14 residues. V lost 4 bases and J 8 bases, leaving 20 bases between the germline ends. Germline CDR1 GTSNPN, CDR2 SVGIG (reference sequence). The CDR3, as DNA: TGTGCCTGGAACCCCACACAGGGCTGGAGAGGCTACACCTTC. It specifies CAWNPTQGWRGYTF.

The chain links TRBV25-1 to TRBJ1-5; 7 positions agree with TRBD1. The CDR3 extends over 15 amino acids. The trim removed 9 bases at V and 3 bases at J, leaving 11 bases unmatched. Germline V gives CDR1 MGHDK, CDR2 SYGVNS. In DNA, the CDR3 is TGTGCCAGTAGACCTTCGACAGGGATCAATCAGCCCCAGCATTTT. Its protein product is CASRPSTGINQPQHF. Variable domain in full (rest from reference TRBV25-1 and TRBJ1-5): EADIYQTPRYLVIGTGKKITLECSQTMGHDKMYWYQQDPGMELHLIHYSYGVNSTEKGDLSSESTVSRIRTEHFPLTLESARPSHTSQYLCASRPSTGINQPQHFGDGTRLSIL.

The chain is built from TRBV7-2 and TRBJ2-3; 11 bases match TRBD2. With 5 bases clipped from V and 2 bases from J, the junction kept 9 bases outside the gene matches. The CDR3 has 17 amino acids. Per the germline V gene, CDR1 is SGHTA and CDR2 is FQGNSA. The CDR3 sequence is CASSHPRLAGLTDTQYF. CDR3 DNA sequence: TGTGCCAGCAGCCATCCTAGACTAGCGGGACTCACAGATACGCAGTATTTT.

Written as DNA, the CDR3 is TGTGCCAGCAGCCGCCTTAGTAGCGGAAGCTACGAGCAGTACTTC. It is translated as CASSRLSSGSYEQYF. V gene TRBV5-5 combines with J gene TRBJ2-7, with D perhaps TRBD2 (6 bases). The CDR3 runs 15 residues. Germline lookup yields CDR1 SGHKS and CDR2 YYEKEE (reference sequence). Trimming left V 4 bases short and J 3 bases short, with 17 bases between.

A remark on this clone: Distinct nucleotide sequences in the sample also encode this CDR3. V usage is TRBV18 and J usage is TRBJ2-7, with D tentatively TRBD2 (6 bases). CDR1 and CDR2 from the germline V gene are KGHSH and LQKENI. The V end was cut by 2 bases, the J end by 0 bases, with 8 bases between. This CDR3 is built from 14 residues. The CDR3 sequence is CASSPRRDSYEQYF. The CDR3 bases are TGTGCCAGCTCACCAAGGAGGGACTCCTACGAGCAGTACTTC.

The gene calls are TRBV29-1 and TRBJ2-7; 7 bases match TRBD1. V trimming: 4 bases; J trimming: 0 bases; junction bases outside the gene matches: 12. The CDR3 consists of 16 residues. Germline V lookup: CDR1 SQVTM, CDR2 ANQGSEA. The CDR3 spells CSVGQGLIQGSYEQYF. The CDR3 DNA sequence: TGCAGCGTTGGACAGGGTTTAATACAAGGCTCCTACGAGCAGTACTTC.

This rearrangement joins TRBV5-6 to TRBJ1-4, with D perhaps TRBD1 (6 bases). This CDR3 is built from 14 residues. Germline CDR1 is SGHDT and CDR2 is YYEEEE. V lost 4 bases to trimming and J lost 6 bases, with 13 bases between them. The DNA for the CDR3 is TGTGCCAGCAGCATAGGGGGGGTCGATGAAAAACTGTTTTTT. This encodes CASSIGGVDEKLFF. The full variable domain, its missing parts supplied by reference TRBV5-6 and TRBJ1-4, is DAGVTQSPTHLIKTRGQQVTLRCSPKSGHDTVSWYQQALGQGPQFIFQYYEEEERQRGNFPDRFSGHQFPNYSSELNVNALLLGDSALYLCASSIGGVDEKLFFGSGTQLSVL.

This rearrangement joins TRBV5-1 to TRBJ2-7; possibly TRBD2 for D (6 bases). Trimming removed 4 bases from V and 3 bases from J, with 11 bases in between. The CDR3 is 13 amino acids. Germline V gene lookup returns CDR1 SGHRS and CDR2 YFSETQ. The chain's CDR3 is CASSHPEGYEQYF. CDR3 coding DNA: TGCGCCAGCAGCCACCCGGAGGGCTACGAGCAGTACTTC.

V usage is TRBV19 and J usage is TRBJ1-1; D remains unclear. The germline V gene encodes CDR1 LNHDA and CDR2 SQIVND (reference sequence). Between the trimmed V and J ends, which lost 1 base and 3 bases, there was a span of 18 bases. The length of the CDR3 is 17 residues. For the CDR3, the DNA is TGTGCCAGTAGTATAGCGGTACGGGAGGCAGGTCACACTGAAGCTTTCTTT. Its translation: CASSIAVREAGHTEAFF.

This rearrangement joins TRBV5-1 to TRBJ2-7, with 13 bases lining up with TRBD2. Trimming at V came to 2 bases and at J to 10 bases, leaving 9 bases not matched to a gene. Germline CDR1 SGHRS, CDR2 YFSETQ. This CDR3 is 15 amino acids long. The CDR3 nucleotides are TGCGCCAGCAGCTTTGGAGGACTAGCGGGAGTCCATCAGTACTTC. This encodes CASSFGGLAGVHQYF.

The chain recombines TRBV5-4 with TRBJ2-5, with 7 bases identical to TRBD2. Germline lookup yields CDR1 SGHNT and CDR2 YYREEE (reference sequence). The CDR3 loop spans 16 amino acids. Germline trimming cut 4 bases from V and 4 bases from J; bases unmatched to any gene: 13. CDR3 amino acids: CASSQDLEGGRETQYF. The CDR3 nucleotides read TGTGCCAGCAGCCAAGATTTGGAGGGAGGGCGAGAGACCCAGTACTTC.

The V gene is TRBV2, the J gene TRBJ2-3, with D perhaps TRBD2 (6 bases). Germline values: CDR1 SNHLY, CDR2 FYNNEI. Trimming removed 9 bases from V and 4 bases from J, with 14 bases in between. The CDR3 length is 13 residues. CDR3 DNA sequence: TGTGCCAGTGAGGCGCGGGGTTCAGATACGCAGTATTTT. This sequence encodes CASEARGSDTQYF.

The chain uses TRBV2 and TRBJ2-2; D is unresolved. V was shortened by 7 bases and J by 1 base, with 4 bases between the two germline ends. Germline V CDR1 and CDR2: SNHLY, FYNNEI. CDR3 length equals 12 residues. CDR3 sequence: CASNRNTGELFF. The CDR3 DNA reads TGTGCCAGCAACAGGAACACCGGGGAGCTGTTTTTT.

The chain joins TRBV29-1 to TRBJ1-1; a possible D gene is TRBD1 (6 bases). Germline values: CDR1 SQVTM, CDR2 ANQGSEA. The CDR3 covers 12 residues. Trimming took off 7 bases at V and 1 base at J, with 10 bases between the two ends. The CDR3 region has the DNA TGCAGCGGAATACAGGGGAACACTGAAGCTTTCTTT. Its translation is CSGIQGNTEAFF.